Below, one TCR beta chain is given with its context. The antigen is not known. The data were obtained in a study of PD-L1 blockade in urothelial cancer. Study-level information: Atezolizumab at 1,200 mg intravenously every 3 weeks was started by patients at some point between 2014 and 2015. A median approximately 140,000 T cells were found in blood samples. Study-wide results and limits: Pretreatment TCR clonality in blood under the median foretold superior survival.

The germline V and J ends were trimmed by 1 base and 7 bases, with 11 bases remaining between them. CDR3 size: 15 residues. CDR1 is SGHTA and CDR2 is FQGNSA in the germline V gene. Profiled with immunoSEQ multiplex PCR; TCRdb holds only in-frame clones, not every one. The sample has about 50,000 clones, 70% to 80% seen once. The chain combines TRBV7-2 with TRBJ1-6; possibly TRBD1 for D (6 bases). The sample consisted of PBMCs, taken around atezolizumab (anti-PD-L1) treatment. The sequence derives from a man aged 65 to 85 with urothelial cancer. CDR3 loop: CASSLGTGRNSPLHF. The CDR3 DNA follows: TGTGCCAGCAGCTTAGGAACAGGGCGAAATTCACCCCTCCACTTT. Full variable domain (remainder filled in from reference TRBV7-2 and TRBJ1-6): GAGVSQSPSNKVTEKGKDVELRCDPISGHTALYWYRQSLGQGLEFLIYFQGNSAPDKSGLPSDRFSAERTGGSVSTLTIQRTQQEDSAVYLCASSLGTGRNSPLHFGNGTRLTVT.